This T cell receptor beta chain was identified in a study of blood T cell repertoires in COVID-19. Study information: The United States, Italy and Spain were the sources of the acute and convalescent COVID-19 samples. The analysed material was cDNA or gDNA that came from T cells, B-cell-depleted T cells, or PBMCs.

Authors' data handling: Quantification of nucleated cells was approximated via reference gene primer amplification. Clones were sequenced by immunoSEQ multiplex PCR, and TCRdb holds only the in-frame ones, with some missing. V and J calls and clone size are given by that table; D and trimming were obtained from the DNA. The sample has a few hundred thousand clones; 80% to 90% are singletons. Those enrolled, adults aged about 18 to 89 years, came from around 25 US areas. The germline V and J ends were trimmed by 4 bases and 8 bases, with 8 bases remaining between them. This CDR3 region has 12 residues. CDR1 and CDR2 from the germline V gene are LGHDT and YNNKEL (reference sequence).

This TCR derives from a woman between 45 and 65 years old who had been exposed to COVID-19. The rearrangement links TRBV3-1 (or the pseudogene TRBV3-2) to TRBJ2-2, with D unresolved. The sequencing input was PBMCs or T cells enriched from blood (not recorded which). The CDR3: CASSPTKGELFF. Written as DNA, the CDR3 is TGTGCCAGCAGCCCTACGAAAGGGGAGCTGTTTTTT.